This T cell receptor beta chain was found in a study of CD8 T cells in Susac syndrome (dated by TCRdb to between 2017 and 2020). Broadly, across the study: The study used repertoire sequencing to test whether antigen drove CD8+ T cell activation and differentiation in Susac syndrome. The study compared CD8+ T cell repertoire clonality among 12 healthy donors, about 14 Susac syndrome patients and roughly 16 multiple sclerosis patients. Study-wide conclusions, independent of this receptor: The number of individuals in the TCR sequencing and HLA analysis was recognized as being relatively small.

High-throughput TCR beta sequencing profiled peripheral blood CD8+ and CD4+ T cells from healthy donors, Susac syndrome patients and multiple sclerosis patients. Multiple sclerosis controls were treatment-naive patients with stable or active relapsing-remitting disease fulfilling revised McDonald criteria. Bulk CD8+ and CD4+ T cells were purified by magnetic negative isolation, whereas CD8+ TEMRA cells were enriched by FACS. Blood was drawn into EDTA tubes, processed within 24 hours, and PBMCs were isolated by density gradient centrifugation. PBMCs intended for TCR sequencing were cryopreserved in liquid nitrogen and were subsequently thawed in a 37 degrees C water bath. The sorted or isolated CD4+, CD8+ and CD8+ TEMRA cells had a purity of 90% or higher. This clonotype was observed a single time. It has no known antigen specificity. No base quality values were provided; no much bigger clone lies one nucleotide off. One read alone lends weak support.

RNA was extracted with the RNeasy kit and roughly 0.5 to 1 ug was reverse transcribed using random hexamers. TCR beta CDR3 regions were amplified with the immunoSEQ multiplex PCR assay covering 54 Vbeta and 13 Jbeta segments. To correct PCR amplification bias, a synthetic template baseline was used for both primer optimization and computational correction. Per the authors' processing: Reads were annotated to V, D and J genes per IMGT and analyzed with immunoSEQ Analyzer, keeping only productive sequences. Clonality was computed as one minus Shannon entropy normalized by log2 of the number of productive unique sequences. Public and private clones were assessed among the 100 most prevalent clones of each patient and control. Clones were defined as Susac-specific if absent from the healthy and MS cohorts, from around 1,000 published viral clones and from other ImmuneACCESS disease sequences. In-frame beta chains were kept once TCRdb had trimmed the public reads at Q25 with fastp and called clones with MiXCR. Rows are combined by CDR3 protein, so each entry shows the most common genes and DNA. These V and J calls originate from TCRdb's pipeline instead of the authors' own analysis. The sample contains about 66,000 distinct CDR3 sequences, 90% to 95% of them found a single time. The ten most abundant clones make up about 0.6% of the sample.

Material for sequencing was CD8+ T cells from PBMCs. This receptor was identified in a human donor with multiple sclerosis.

The DNA is TGTGCCTGGAATGGTGTAAATTCACCCCTCCACTTT. Its protein is CAWNGVNSPLHF. The receptor chain draws on TRBV30 and TRBJ1-6, with the D gene uncertain. From a lookup of the germline V gene (reference sequence), CDR1 and CDR2 are GTSNPN and SVGIG. V is pared back by 4 bases and J by 7 bases, with 8 bases lying between the germline termini. Spanning cysteine to phenylalanine, the CDR3 consists of 12 amino acids. The entry retains the CDR3 DNA only, 36 bases that are in frame from base 1.